This T cell receptor beta chain was obtained from a study of cytomegalovirus exposure and HLA in healthy donors. Findings of the study overall: It was found in a later analysis that first-cohort TCR clusters tended to co-occur in the 95 to 150 validation repertoires. Researchers catalogued 150 or so TCR beta chains as cytomegalovirus-associated.

The method was immunoSEQ multiplex PCR; TCRdb's version includes in-frame clones alone and lacks a portion of them. Among 200,000 to 250,000 clones, around 86% were seen once, and the ten largest hold 1.5% to 2.5%. Looked up from germline, CDR1 is MDHEN and CDR2 is SYDVKM. The CDR3 has 14 residues. Trimming removed 6 bases at V and 2 bases at J, with 14 bases between. The approximately 120-subject validation cohort, separate from the approximately 660-subject first cohort, included the donors. About this clone: The antigen is undetermined.

Material for sequencing was PBMCs. The rearrangement links TRBV28 to TRBJ2-7, with D hard to call. The clonotype originates from a woman aged 18-30 years in good health and CMV-seropositive. The CDR3 sequence: CASRESQPTYEQYF. CDR3 in DNA: TGTGCCAGCAGGGAATCACAGCCGACCTACGAGCAGTACTTC.